The source of this T cell receptor beta chain is a study of T cell responses to AZD1222 COVID-19 vaccine. Overall study: Second-dose groups at about 4 or about 12 weeks were pooled.

Trimming took 4 bases from V and 3 from J; bases not matched to a gene: 7. CDR1 is LNHDA and CDR2 is SQIVND in the germline V gene (reference sequence). The CDR3 totals 17 residues. TCRdb's table, derived via immunoSEQ multiplex PCR, lists solely in-frame clones and lacks some. The table has approximately 150,000 clones, about nine tenths seen once. Sequenced material: peripheral blood, taken on day 0 of AZD1222 vaccination. The source is an adult in good health. This chain links TRBV19 with TRBJ2-5; TRBD2 agrees at 14 bases. The CDR3 DNA reads TGTGCCAGTAGTACCCGACTAGCGGGGGGGTGGGAAGAGACCCAGTACTTC. Amino acid sequence: CASSTRLAGGWEETQYF.